This is a list of T cell receptor beta chains from one sample in a study of blood T cell repertoires in COVID-19. Measured with immunoSEQ multiplex PCR; TCRdb has only the in-frame clones, and not every one. The sample comprises 24,000 or so clones, over 80% of which are singletons, and roughly 23% rests with the top ten. The sequenced sample consisted of peripheral blood. Receptors were obtained from a human donor with active COVID-19. The donor label of this sample is uncertain. The CDR3 runs from the conserved cysteine through the conserved F or W. D genes are given only for firm matches. A clone size is listed for some rows: how often the clone was seen (once, few, many), or a class if it is expanded.

v_gene,d_gene,abundance,j_gene,CDR3nt,CDR3aa
TRBV5-4,-,-,TRBJ2-3,TGTGCCAGCAGCTTCAGAACAGATACGCAGTATTTT,CASSFRTDTQYF
TRBV4-1,-,-,TRBJ1-1,TGCGCCAGCAGCCAAGATAGGGGTTCTGAAGCTTTCTTT,CASSQDRGSEAFF
TRBV11-2,TRBD2,-,TRBJ2-1,TGTGCCAGCAGCTCCGGACTAGCGAGGGGGGATGAGCAGTTCTTC,CASSSGLARGDEQFF
TRBV6-5,-,-,TRBJ2-2,TGTGCCAGCAGGTCTTCAGGGGGGGAGCTGTTTTTT,CASRSSGGELFF
TRBV7-2,-,-,TRBJ1-2,TGTGCCAGCAGCTTTCTAGGGGACTATGGCTACACCTTC,CASSFLGDYGYTF
TRBV29-1,-,-,TRBJ2-7,TGCAGCGTTGACAACGGGTCCCACGAGCAGTACTTC,CSVDNGSHEQYF
TRBV19,-,-,TRBJ1-6,TGTGCCAGTAGTCCCATAAGGAGCTCCTATAATTCACCCCTCCACTTT,CASSPIRSSYNSPLHF
TRBV7-2,TRBD1,-,TRBJ1-2,TGTGCCAGCAGCTTAGACCCGTCAGGGGGCTATGGCTACACCTTC,CASSLDPSGGYGYTF
TRBV7-2,TRBD1,-,TRBJ2-3,TGTGCCAGCAGCTCCTCGGTGGGACAGGGTTCATCGGATACGCAGTATTTT,CASSSSVGQGSSDTQYF
TRBV7-2,-,few,TRBJ1-1,TGTGCCAGCAGCGCAAGGGGTATCGAGCGCACTGAAGCTTTCTTT,CASSARGIERTEAFF
TRBV7-2,-,-,TRBJ1-3,TGTGCCAGCAGCATCGGACATCCGGCAACTGGAAACACCATATATTTT,CASSIGHPATGNTIYF
TRBV2,-,-,TRBJ2-7,TGTGCCAGCAGTGAATGGAGGGGGGGAGCCCTCTCCTACGAGCAGTACTTC,CASSEWRGGALSYEQYF
TRBV19,-,-,TRBJ2-5,TGTGCCAGTAGTATGTTAGGGGGGGCGAACGAAGAGACCCAGTACTTC,CASSMLGGANEETQYF
TRBV2,-,-,TRBJ2-7,TGTGCCAGCAGTGAAGTCCCTAGGGGCGAGCAGTACTTC,CASSEVPRGEQYF
TRBV18,-,-,TRBJ2-3,TGTGCCAGCTCGCCCAAGCTCAGCACAGATACGCAGTATTTT,CASSPKLSTDTQYF
TRBV7-2,TRBD2,-,TRBJ2-3,TGTGCCAGCAGCCCAGGACTAGCGAGAACAGATACGCAGTATTTT,CASSPGLARTDTQYF
TRBV7-8,-,few,TRBJ1-6,TGTGCCAGCAGCTTGGGGAGTATTAATTCACCCCTCCACTTT,CASSLGSINSPLHF
TRBV30,TRBD1,-,TRBJ1-5,TGTGCCTGGGCCGGACAGGGGGCAGGTCAGCCCCAGCATTTT,CAWAGQGAGQPQHF
TRBV6-1,-,-,TRBJ2-3,TGTGCCAGCAGTGAAGCAGGGGCTACAGATACGCAGTATTTT,CASSEAGATDTQYF
TRBV5-1,TRBD2,-,TRBJ2-1,TGCGCCAGTCGTCTAGCGGGAATCAACAATGAGCAGTTCTTC,CASRLAGINNEQFF
TRBV9,TRBD2,-,TRBJ2-4,TGTGCCAGCAGCGACGGACTAGCGGGGGAAGAAAACATTCAGTACTTC,CASSDGLAGEENIQYF
TRBV14,-,-,TRBJ1-1,TGTGCCAGCAGCCCAGGGGATAGAATGAGGAACACTGAAGCTTTCTTT,CASSPGDRMRNTEAFF
TRBV9,TRBD1,-,TRBJ2-5,TGTGCCAGCAGCCCCCGACAGGGTTCCCAAGAGACCCAGTACTTC,CASSPRQGSQETQYF
TRBV28,-,once,TRBJ1-1,TGTGCCAGCACCGTGACTCCGATGAACACTGAAGCTTTCTTT,CASTVTPMNTEAFF
TRBV7-8,-,-,TRBJ1-1,TGTGCCAGCAGCTACCGGGGGGTCCTGAACACTGAAGCTTTCTTT,CASSYRGVLNTEAFF
TRBV7-3,TRBD1,-,TRBJ2-7,TGTGCCAGCAGCTTAGGGACAGGGGGCTCCTACGAGCAGTACTTC,CASSLGTGGSYEQYF
TRBV6-1,-,-,TRBJ1-2,TGTGCCAGCAGTGAAGAATCGAGGTCTAAACGCTACACCTTC,CASSEESRSKRYTF
TRBV7-3,TRBD1,once,TRBJ2-6,TGTGCCAGCAGCCGCGACAGGGCCGGGGCCAACGTCCTGACTTTC,CASSRDRAGANVLTF
TRBV4-3,-,-,TRBJ2-7,TGCGCCAGCAGCCAAGAGCGGCGCTACGAGCAGTACTTC,CASSQERRYEQYF
TRBV12-3/TRBV12-4,-,-,TRBJ2-3,TGTGCCAGCAGTTTAATGGCCCCAGATACGCAGTATTTT,CASSLMAPDTQYF
TRBV11-3,-,-,TRBJ1-2,TGTGCCAGCAGCTTAGACAGGGCATCCTATGGCTACACCTTC,CASSLDRASYGYTF
TRBV28,TRBD1,-,TRBJ1-1,TGTGCCAGCAGTTCGGGACAGCCCCCTTATGAAGCTTTCTTT,CASSSGQPPYEAFF
TRBV7-3,-,-,TRBJ2-1,TGTGCCAGCAGCTTAGAGGGACACAACAATGAGCAGTTCTTC,CASSLEGHNNEQFF
TRBV18,-,-,TRBJ1-2,TGTGCCAGCGAGAGGGGGAATGACGGGCATGGCTACACCTTC,CASERGNDGHGYTF
TRBV5-4,-,-,TRBJ2-7,TGTGCCAGCGGAGAGAACAGGGTTGGCTATAGTTCCTACGAGCAGTACTTC,CASGENRVGYSSYEQYF
TRBV29-1,-,-,TRBJ1-5,TGCAGCGTTGGCCGGGGGGACAATCAGCCCCAGCATTTT,CSVGRGDNQPQHF
TRBV11-2,-,-,TRBJ1-2,TGTGCCAGCAGCTTAGTTCTGGGGGCGTTGGTTGATGGCTACACCTTC,CASSLVLGALVDGYTF
TRBV29-1,-,-,TRBJ1-5,TGCAGCGCCGGGAGCAATCAGCCCCAGCATTTT,CSAGSNQPQHF
TRBV29-1,TRBD2,-,TRBJ2-5,TGCAGCGTTGAGGCCGGGGGGGCTTTGGAGACCCAGTACTTC,CSVEAGGALETQYF
TRBV21-1,-,once,TRBJ1-1,TGTGCCAGCAGCAATAAGTCGGGGCCGGGACAAACGAACACTGAAGCTTTCTTT,CASSNKSGPGQTNTEAFF
TRBV5-4,TRBD2,-,TRBJ2-3,TGTGCCAGCAGCTTGGGACTAGCTACAGATACGCAGTATTTT,CASSLGLATDTQYF
TRBV6-5,TRBD1,once,TRBJ2-7,TGTGCCAGCAGTCACCCCGAGGCAGGGGGATCGGAGCAGTACTTC,CASSHPEAGGSEQYF
TRBV4-3,-,few,TRBJ1-6,TGCGCCAGCACCATGGACTTGGGGTCGAGCTATAATTCACCCCTCCACTTT,CASTMDLGSSYNSPLHF
TRBV29-1,-,few,TRBJ1-2,TGCAGCGCCCAAGTAGGGACTTTCTATGGCTACACCTTC,CSAQVGTFYGYTF
TRBV6-5,TRBD1,-,TRBJ2-1,TGTGCCAGCAGTCAGCGGACAGGGAGAAACAATGAGCAGTTCTTC,CASSQRTGRNNEQFF
TRBV11-2,-,-,TRBJ2-3,TGTGCCAGCAGCTACAGGACAGTCACAGATACGCAGTATTTT,CASSYRTVTDTQYF
TRBV5-1,-,-,TRBJ1-4,TGCGCCAGCTCCGGAGGAGGAGGAGAAAAACTGTTTTTT,CASSGGGGEKLFF
TRBV11-1,-,-,TRBJ1-6,TGTGCCAGCAGCCCCCACCGGGAGATGTTGAGTTCACCCCTCCACTTT,CASSPHREMLSSPLHF
TRBV11-3,-,-,TRBJ2-7,TGTGCCAGCAGCTTATTCGGGAGCTCCTACGAGCAGTACTTC,CASSLFGSSYEQYF
TRBV11-2,-,-,TRBJ2-3,TGTGCCAGCAGCTACCCAGTCGGGATGCCAGATACGCAGTATTTT,CASSYPVGMPDTQYF
TRBV11-1,-,-,TRBJ2-7,TGTGCCAGCAGCGCCCGGGACAACTCCTACGAGCAGTACTTC,CASSARDNSYEQYF
TRBV7-9,TRBD2,-,TRBJ2-1,TGTGCCAGCAGCGAACGACTGCGGCTAGCGGGGGTCTACAATGAGCAGTTCTTC,CASSERLRLAGVYNEQFF
TRBV19,-,-,TRBJ2-7,TGTGCCAGTAGATACCCGACATCCTACGAGCAGTACTTC,CASRYPTSYEQYF
TRBV5-1,TRBD1,-,TRBJ2-7,TGCGCCAGCAGCTTTTCCGGGACAGACAATTACGAGCAGTACTTC,CASSFSGTDNYEQYF
TRBV2,TRBD1,once,TRBJ2-7,TGTGCCAGCAGTGAATCGGCAGGGGGCATCTACGAGCAGTACTTC,CASSESAGGIYEQYF